This T cell receptor (beta chain) was sequenced in a study of T cell repertoires in cytomegalovirus infection. On the study more broadly: HLA-B-restricted CMV epitopes that are well studied were used alongside recently identified HLA-C-restricted ones. Indications came from public TCR beta signatures; they pointed to CMV infection and to a matching HLA type.

Findings and caveats of the study: The ex vivo response showed dominance by HLA-C-restricted CMV-specific TCR beta clonotypes. Carriers of CMV plus the relevant HLA were identified by cumulative public TCR beta family frequency.

This CDR3 region has 16 residues. The germline V gene has CDR1 SGHTA and CDR2 FQGNSA. Trimming took 5 bases from V and 5 from J, leaving 19 bases between them. Comment on this clonotype: What it binds is not known.

TCRdb re-called the reads with MiXCR, one entry per CDR3 protein. Among 150,000 or so distinct CDR3 sequences, about a fifth were seen once, and the ten largest hold 25%. V gene TRBV7-2 combines with J gene TRBJ2-1; TRBD1 might be the D (5 bases). The receptor's source is a human donor in good health (CMV status not recorded). Some clones in this sample may be carry-over from other donors' samples. The specimen comprised CD8+ T cells from cultured PBMCs, sampled from culture after CMV antigen stimulation. The CDR3 nucleotides are TGTGCCAGCAGCCCACTTTTCTGGGGCGAAAACAATGAGCAGTTCTTC. Protein product: CASSPLFWGENNEQFF. Looking up the rest from reference TRBV7-2 and TRBJ2-1 gives the full variable domain: GAGVSQSPSNKVTEKGKDVELRCDPISGHTALYWYRQSLGQGLEFLIYFQGNSAPDKSGLPSDRFSAERTGGSVSTLTIQRTQQEDSAVYLCASSPLFWGENNEQFFGPGTRLTVL.